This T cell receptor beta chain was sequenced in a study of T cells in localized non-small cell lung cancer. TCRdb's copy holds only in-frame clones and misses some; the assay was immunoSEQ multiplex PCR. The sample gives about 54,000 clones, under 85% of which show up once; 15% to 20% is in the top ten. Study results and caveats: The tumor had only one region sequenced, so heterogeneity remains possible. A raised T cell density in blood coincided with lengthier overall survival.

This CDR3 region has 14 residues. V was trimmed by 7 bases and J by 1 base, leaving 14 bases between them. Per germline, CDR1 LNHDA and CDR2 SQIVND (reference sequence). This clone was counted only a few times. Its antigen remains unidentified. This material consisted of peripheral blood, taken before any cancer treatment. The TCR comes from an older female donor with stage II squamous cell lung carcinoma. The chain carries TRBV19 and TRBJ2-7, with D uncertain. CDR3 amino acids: CASTPTDISYEQYF. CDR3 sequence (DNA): TGTGCCAGTACCCCTACCGACATTTCCTACGAGCAGTACTTC.